This passage covers 23 T cell receptor beta chains from one sample sequenced in a study of T cells in Graves' hyperthyroidism and ophthalmopathy. RNA transcripts served as the template for amplifying TCR beta CDR3 regions. The HTBI primer set drove a first-round RT-PCR of the TCR CDR3. TCRdb independently ran MiXCR on the multiplex PCR reads; one entry per CDR3 protein. The sample carries a few hundred thousand distinct CDR3 sequences, 12% to 15% recorded once. What was sequenced was blood. The receptors derive from a woman aged 55 to 70 with Graves' ophthalmopathy.

This clonotype was seen many times. The chain employs TRBV5-1 and TRBJ2-1; D unresolved. V shed 4 bases and J shed 0 bases, with 5 bases lying between them. The CDR3 runs 13 residues. The germline V gene has CDR1 SGHRS and CDR2 YFSETQ. CDR3 region: CASSSDSYNEQFF. Written as DNA, the CDR3 is TGCGCCAGCAGCAGCGACTCCTACAATGAGCAGTTCTTC.

The chain links TRBV20-1 to TRBJ1-3; possibly TRBD1 for D (5 bases). Between the trimmed V and J ends, which lost 7 bases and 0 bases, there was a span of 13 bases. The length of the CDR3 is 14 residues. Germline V gene lookup returns CDR1 DFQATT and CDR2 SNEGSKA (reference sequence). The CDR3 protein is CSGSPRDSGNTIYF. The DNA of the CDR3 is TGCAGTGGTAGCCCCAGGGACTCTGGAAACACCATATATTTT.

This clonotype came up many times. The rearrangement joins TRBV28 to TRBJ1-2; TRBD1 matches 10 bases. Trimming removed 6 bases from V and 4 bases from J; junction bases left unmatched: 8. The CDR3 is 15 residues long. CDR1 is MDHEN and CDR2 is SYDVKM in the germline V gene. The CDR3 region is CASSLGTGDLYGYTF. The CDR3, as DNA: TGTGCCAGCAGCCTCGGGACAGGGGATCTCTATGGCTACACCTTC.

V usage is TRBV5-6 and J usage is TRBJ2-7; possibly TRBD1 or TRBD2 for D (8 bases each). The germline gives CDR1 SGHDT, CDR2 YYEEEE. Deletions cut 0 bases from V and 2 bases from J, with 18 bases between. The CDR3 is 17 residues long. The CDR3 DNA reads as TGTGCCAGCAGCTTGGGAGGACAGGGACTAGGTACCTACGAGCAGTACTTC. Its translation is CASSLGGQGLGTYEQYF.

Only one count was recorded for this clonotype. The V and J genes are TRBV5-6 and TRBJ2-7, with 10 bases that match TRBD1. This CDR3 has 15 amino acids. The junction had 13 bases not matched to a gene; V was cut back by 8 bases and J by 5 bases. Per germline, CDR1 SGHDT and CDR2 YYEEEE. CDR3 region: CARSYRDRGLDEQYF. For the CDR3, the DNA is TGTGCCAGGAGTTACCGGGACAGGGGACTCGACGAGCAGTACTTC.

A single count supports this clonotype. The gene calls are TRBV6-2 or TRBV6-3 and TRBJ2-1, with 9 bases matching TRBD2. Per the germline V gene, CDR1 is MNHEY and CDR2 is SVGEGT. The CDR3 loop spans 13 amino acids. J was trimmed by 7 bases and V by 8 bases; bases with no gene match: 6. CDR3 in DNA: TGTGCCAGCCTGCCGGGACTAGCAAATGAGCAGTTCTTC. It yields the protein CASLPGLANEQFF.

This clonotype was seen more than once but under ten times. The chain carries TRBV7-2 and TRBJ1-5; 8 bases map to TRBD1. CDR1 and CDR2 (germline): SGHTA, FQGNSA. CDR3 size: 15 residues. J lost 7 bases, V lost 4 bases, and 9 bases had no gene match. CDR3 DNA sequence: TGTGCCAGCAGCTCCCTGGGACAGGTCGAACAGCCCCAGCATTTT. Protein: CASSSLGQVEQPQHF.

This clonotype was observed at least ten times. The V gene is TRBV29-1, the J gene TRBJ2-7; perhaps TRBD1 as D (8 bases). CDR3 length equals 15 residues. V was trimmed by 4 bases and J by 1 base, leaving 17 bases between them. Germline CDR1 is SQVTM and CDR2 is ANQGSEA. CDR3 in DNA: TGCAGCGTTGCGGGGGGCCGGACAGGGTCCTACGAGCAGTACTTC. It is translated as CSVAGGRTGSYEQYF.

The V and J genes are TRBV5-1 and TRBJ2-5; D possibly uses TRBD1 or TRBD2 (5 bases each). The CDR3 loop spans 16 amino acids. Germline V gene lookup returns CDR1 SGHRS and CDR2 YFSETQ. V lost 2 bases, J lost 3 bases, and 17 bases lay in between. In DNA form, the CDR3 reads TGCGCCAGCAGCTTCTTCGTTGGTAGGGGAGAAGAGACCCAGTACTTC. Residues: CASSFFVGRGEETQYF.

About this clonotype: A read error may be the cause here, since a much bigger clone is one base away. V is TRBV20-1 and J is TRBJ2-1; 8 positions match TRBD1. The CDR3 has 14 residues. CDR1 is DFQATT, CDR2 SNEGSKA, per germline (reference sequence). V lost 3 bases, J lost 12 bases, and 13 bases stayed unmatched. CDR3 residues: CSASKDRVPHGQFF. The CDR3 DNA reads as TGCAGTGCTAGTAAGGACAGGGTCCCGCACGGGCAGTTCTTC.

This clonotype was seen many times. V gene TRBV20-1 combines with J gene TRBJ2-7; no clear D. The CDR3 totals 13 residues. Per germline, CDR1 DFQATT and CDR2 SNEGSKA (reference sequence). V was shortened by 1 base and J by 2 bases, with 9 bases between the two germline ends. CDR3 sequence reads: CSARGQRTYEQYF. CDR3 bases: TGCAGTGCTAGAGGTCAGAGAACCTACGAGCAGTACTTC.

The chain carries TRBV20-1 and TRBJ2-1, with 11 bases aligning to TRBD2. Germline trimming cut 6 bases from V and 4 bases from J; bases unmatched to any gene: 5. Germline V gives CDR1 DFQATT, CDR2 SNEGSKA (reference sequence). CDR3 size: 14 residues. CDR3 amino acids: CSAGPSGGYNEQFF. The CDR3 nucleotides are TGCAGTGCCGGTCCTAGCGGGGGGTACAATGAGCAGTTCTTC.

The chain links TRBV7-9 to TRBJ1-6; D is unclear. V lost 5 bases to trimming and J lost 1 base, with 24 bases between them. Germline loops: CDR1 SEHNR, CDR2 FQNEAQ (reference sequence). The CDR3 length is 20 residues. The CDR3, as DNA: TGTGCCAGCAGCCGAGGTAGTTACGGGCCAGCGACGTCCTATAATTCACCCCTCCACTTT. Its protein is CASSRGSYGPATSYNSPLHF.

This clonotype showed up many times. The V and J genes are TRBV2 and TRBJ1-6; D ambiguous. The CDR3 covers 17 residues. Looked up from germline, CDR1 is SNHLY and CDR2 is FYNNEI. The V end lost 0 bases, the J end lost 10 bases, and 19 bases lay between the germline ends. Here the CDR3 DNA reads TGTGCCAGCAGTGAAGCGCTTCCTGGGTTAGGGTCCTCACCCCTCCACTTT. Residues: CASSEALPGLGSSPLHF.

The chain carries TRBV5-1 and TRBJ2-5; TRBD1 aligns across 11 bases. The CDR3 extends over 15 amino acids. Germline values: CDR1 SGHRS, CDR2 YFSETQ. The junction had 8 bases not matched to a gene; V was cut back by 5 bases and J by 5 bases. DNA for the CDR3: TGCGCCAGCAGTGGACAGGGGGCGCGTGGGGAGACCCAGTACTTC. It is translated as CASSGQGARGETQYF.

Many counts were recorded for this clonotype. The rearrangement links TRBV15 to TRBJ1-5; a weak D match, TRBD1 (5 bases). The CDR3 loop spans 17 amino acids. V shed 4 bases and J shed 0 bases, with 16 bases lying between them. CDR1 is LNHNV, CDR2 YYDKDF, per germline (reference sequence). Written as DNA, the CDR3 is TGTGCCACCAGCACCATAGGGACTTCCTATAGCAATCAGCCCCAGCATTTT. It specifies CATSTIGTSYSNQPQHF.

This clonotype turned up a few times. The chain uses TRBV3-1 and TRBJ2-3, with D perhaps matching TRBD2 (6 bases). Germline CDR1 LGHDT, CDR2 YNNKEL (reference sequence). Trimming shortened V by 1 base and J by 2 bases, and 10 bases separated the two germline ends. This CDR3 region has 15 residues. The CDR3 nucleotides are TGTGCCAGCAGCCAAGGGACGGGGGACACAGATACGCAGTATTTT. Its protein product is CASSQGTGDTDTQYF.

This clonotype came up many times. The chain links TRBV7-9 to TRBJ2-7; D is uncertain. The V gene lost 5 bases and the J gene lost 1 base, with 12 bases spanning the gap. The germline CDR1 and CDR2 sequences are SEHNR and FQNEAQ (reference sequence). The CDR3 consists of 14 residues. The CDR3 sequence: CASSPRMDSYEQYF. The CDR3 nucleotides read TGTGCCAGCAGCCCCCGGATGGATTCCTACGAGCAGTACTTC. The complete variable domain, with remaining parts taken from reference TRBV7-9 and TRBJ2-7, reads DTGVSQNPRHKITKRGQNVTFRCDPISEHNRLYWYRQTLGQGPEFLTYFQNEAQLEKSRLLSDRFSAERPKGSFSTLEIQRTEQGDSAMYLCASSPRMDSYEQYFGPGTRLTVT.

The table lists this clonotype with many counts. V is TRBV28 and J is TRBJ2-6; possible D gene TRBD1, 5 bases. The CDR3 has 15 amino acids. CDR1 is MDHEN and CDR2 is SYDVKM in the germline V gene. V was cut by 5 bases and J by 0 bases, with 8 bases left in between. The CDR3 loop reads CASSPDTSGANVLTF. In DNA form, the CDR3 reads TGTGCCAGCAGTCCGGACACCTCTGGGGCCAACGTCCTGACTTTC.

This clonotype was recorded at least ten times. A read error may account for a junction end that differs from germline. This chain joins TRBV29-1 and TRBJ2-5; D is unclear. Germline V gene sequence: CDR1 SQVTM, CDR2 ANQGSEA. The CDR3 contains 12 residues. In DNA form, the CDR3 reads TGCAGCGTTGGTTATCCAAGAGAGCCCCAGTACTTC. Protein sequence: CSVGYPREPQYF. Using reference TRBV29-1 and TRBJ2-5 for the parts outside the CDR3, the full variable domain is SAVISQKPSRDICQRGTSLTIQCQVDSQVTMMFWYRQQPGQSLTLIATANQGSEATYESGFVIDKFPISRPNLTFSTLTVSNMSPEDSSIYLCSVGYPREPQYFGPGTRLLVL.

This clonotype was seen many times. The chain combines TRBV11-2 with TRBJ2-2; 8 bases are a match to TRBD2. J gave up 4 bases and V 5 bases, and 6 bases lay outside the gene matches. The CDR3 loop spans 15 amino acids. Looked up from germline, CDR1 is SGHAT and CDR2 is FQNNGV. CDR3 sequence (DNA): TGTGCCAGCAGCCATCTAGCGGGCGTCACCGGGGAGCTGTTTTTT. It specifies CASSHLAGVTGELFF.

The chain carries TRBV27 and TRBJ2-1; D is unresolved. The germline CDR1 and CDR2 sequences are MNHEY and SMNVEV (reference sequence). Trimming left V 4 bases short and J 0 bases short, with 13 bases between. The CDR3 has 16 residues. CDR3 loop: CASSWANESSYNEQFF. The CDR3 DNA follows: TGTGCCAGCAGTTGGGCTAACGAGAGCTCCTACAATGAGCAGTTCTTC.

This clonotype was recorded many times. V and J are TRBV7-2 and TRBJ2-1; D is undetermined. Trimming stripped 5 bases from V and 4 bases from J, with 6 bases between. Germline CDR1 is SGHTA and CDR2 is FQGNSA. CDR3 length: 12 amino acids. CDR3 sequence: CASSVEYNEQFF. For the CDR3, the DNA is TGTGCCAGCAGCGTGGAGTACAATGAGCAGTTCTTC. Using reference TRBV7-2 and TRBJ2-1 for the parts outside the CDR3, the full variable domain is GAGVSQSPSNKVTEKGKDVELRCDPISGHTALYWYRQSLGQGLEFLIYFQGNSAPDKSGLPSDRFSAERTGGSVSTLTIQRTQQEDSAVYLCASSVEYNEQFFGPGTRLTVL.